The 5 T cell receptor beta chains in this list originate from one sample, sequenced in a study of cytomegalovirus exposure and HLA in healthy donors (TCRdb year 2017). The library was generated by the immunoSEQ multiplex PCR assay. A mixture of 60 forward primers for TCR Vbeta segments and 13 reverse primers for TCR Jbeta segments was used in the multiplex PCR. The table was pulled from immuneACCESS by TCRdb, which kept in-frame rearrangements only. Such tables lose some clones; where checked, under half of the loss comes from unresolved V genes, and the rest has no known cause. This sample gives 100,000 or so clones in total; around 81% of them show up just once. The ten largest clones add up to roughly 2% of the sample. Sequencing was performed on PBMCs. The receptors derive from a man younger than 35 in good health and CMV-seronegative.

The rearrangement uses TRBV5-5 and TRBJ2-7, with 10 bases fitting TRBD1. Germline V gene data show CDR1 as SGHKS and CDR2 as YYEKEE (reference sequence). V dropped 2 bases and J dropped 5; count of bases not matched to a gene: 16. The CDR3 consists of 18 residues. The CDR3: CASSFRDRGLPGIDEQYF. The CDR3 coding sequence is TGTGCCAGCAGCTTCCGGGACAGGGGCCTCCCAGGAATCGACGAGCAGTACTTC.

This sequence joins TRBV2 and TRBJ2-3; D gene ambiguous. This CDR3 comprises 11 residues. V was cut by 7 bases and J by 5 bases, with 7 bases left in between. Germline CDR1 reads SNHLY; CDR2 reads FYNNEI. The CDR3 coding sequence is TGTGCCAGCACGGTGAGAGATACGCAGTATTTT. Translated: CASTVRDTQYF.

V gene TRBV10-3 combines with J gene TRBJ2-3; 8 bases fit TRBD2. CDR1 and CDR2 (germline): ENHRY, SYGVKD. J lost 3 bases, V lost 0 bases, and 5 bases had no gene match. CDR3 size: 16 residues. CDR3 region: CAISESSGGTTDTQYF. In nucleotides, the CDR3 is TGTGCCATCAGTGAGTCAAGCGGGGGAACGACAGATACGCAGTATTTT.

The rearrangement uses TRBV7-9 and TRBJ2-2, with TRBD2 identical over 12 bases. The CDR3 length is 16 residues. Germline lookup yields CDR1 SEHNR and CDR2 FQNEAQ (reference sequence). J was trimmed by 1 base and V by 4 bases; bases with no gene match: 1. The CDR3 is CASSSTSGGNTGELFF. CDR3 bases: TGTGCCAGCAGCTCGACTAGCGGGGGGAACACCGGGGAGCTGTTTTTT.

The genes are TRBV2 and TRBJ1-2; D perhaps matches TRBD1 (6 bases). From germline, CDR1 is SNHLY and CDR2 FYNNEI. With 3 bases removed from V and 2 bases from J, the gap between germline ends came to 13 bases. This CDR3 spans 15 amino acids. CDR3 coding DNA: TGTGCCAGCAGTGATCGCCAGGGGTCAAACTATGGCTACACCTTC. This sequence encodes CASSDRQGSNYGYTF.